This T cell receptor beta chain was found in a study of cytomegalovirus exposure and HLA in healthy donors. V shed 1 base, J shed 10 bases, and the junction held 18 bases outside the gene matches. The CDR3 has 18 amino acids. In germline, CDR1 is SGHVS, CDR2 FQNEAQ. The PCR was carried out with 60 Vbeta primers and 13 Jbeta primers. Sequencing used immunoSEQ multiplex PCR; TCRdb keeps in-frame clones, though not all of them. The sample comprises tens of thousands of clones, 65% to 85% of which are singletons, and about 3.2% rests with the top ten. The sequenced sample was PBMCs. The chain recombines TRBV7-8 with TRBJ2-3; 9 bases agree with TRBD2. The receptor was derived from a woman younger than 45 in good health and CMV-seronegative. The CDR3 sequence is CASSLGFAGGRSDSSQYF. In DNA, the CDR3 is TGTGCCAGCAGCTTAGGATTCGCGGGGGGGCGATCAGATAGTTCGCAGTATTTT. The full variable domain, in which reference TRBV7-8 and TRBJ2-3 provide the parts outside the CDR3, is GAGVSQSPRYKVAKRGQDVALRCDPISGHVSLFWYQQALGQGPEFLTYFQNEAQLDKSGLPSDRFFAERPEGSVSTLKIQRTQQEDSAVYLCASSLGFAGGRSDSSQYFGPGTRLTVL.